The 16 T cell receptor beta chains below all came from one sample that was sequenced in a study. TCRdb redid the calling of the RT-PCR reads with MiXCR, one entry per CDR3 protein. Seen here are about 680,000 distinct CDR3 sequences, approximately 15% observed once, and the top ten hold about 3.6%. Sequencing input: memory CD4+ T cells from blood. The receptor source for this set is a female donor in good health, serving as a healthy control.

In its sample, this clonotype was seen a few times. V gene TRBV5-1 combines with J gene TRBJ2-3; TRBD2 matches 12 bases. V lost 7 bases, J lost 2 bases, and 14 bases stayed unmatched. CDR1 SGHRS and CDR2 YFSETQ come from the germline V gene. CDR3 size: 18 residues. CDR3 residues: CASARTLAGGQITDTQYF. The CDR3 DNA is TGCGCCAGCGCGAGAACACTAGCGGGGGGACAAATCACAGATACGCAGTATTTT.

At least ten counts were recorded for this clonotype. The chain links TRBV18 to TRBJ2-7, with no clear D. Trimming took off 8 bases at V and 5 bases at J, with 10 bases between the two ends. Germline V CDR1 and CDR2: KGHSH, LQKENI. The CDR3 sequence is 11 residues long. CDR3 DNA: TGTGCCAGCAGTCCGGAGAACGAGCAGTACTTC. It is translated as CASSPENEQYF. Based on the CDR3 plus reference TRBV18 and TRBJ2-7, the full variable domain is NAGVMQNPRHLVRRRGQEARLRCSPMKGHSHVYWYRQLPEEGLKFMVYLQKENIIDESGMPKERFSAEFPKEGPSILRIQQVVRGDSAAYFCASSPENEQYFGPGTRLTVT.

This clonotype was counted many times. The V call is TRBV10-3, the J call TRBJ2-5; TRBD1 is a possible D gene (6 bases). The CDR3 length is 13 residues. Between the trimmed V and J ends, which lost 10 bases and 0 bases, there was a span of 12 bases. Germline assignment: CDR1 ENHRY and CDR2 SYGVKD. This chain's CDR3 is CATVRDNQETQYF. As DNA, the CDR3 is TGTGCCACCGTACGGGACAACCAAGAGACCCAGTACTTC.

The rearrangement joins TRBV12-3 or TRBV12-4 to TRBJ2-1, with 7 bases aligning to TRBD1. The CDR3 length is 15 residues. V was clipped by 5 bases and J by 4 bases; unmatched bases: 8. The CDR3 DNA reads TGTGCCAGCAGTCTCCTCGGGACAGAATACAATGAGCAGTTCTTC. Amino acids: CASSLLGTEYNEQFF.

This clonotype occurred many times. V is TRBV20-1 and J is TRBJ2-7; TRBD1 matches 8 bases. Germline lookup yields CDR1 DFQATT and CDR2 SNEGSKA (reference sequence). Unmatched junction bases numbered 6, after V lost 3 bases and J lost 2 bases. The CDR3 sequence is 14 residues long. DNA for the CDR3: TGCAGTGCTAGGGAACAGGGGGGACCCTACGAGCAGTACTTC. It encodes CSAREQGGPYEQYF.

Details on this clonotype: This may come from a read error, since a much larger clone is one base off. The chain recombines TRBV20-1 with TRBJ1-1; 9 bases line up with TRBD1. This CDR3 is 15 amino acids long. The V and J ends lost 6 bases and 3 bases, in that order; junction bases with no gene match: 11. Per germline, CDR1 DFQATT and CDR2 SNEGSKA (reference sequence). CDR3 coding DNA: TGCAGTGCGTGGAGGGACAGGGAACGAGACACTGAAGCTTTCTTT. It encodes CSAWRDRERDTEAFF.

This chain links TRBV2 with TRBJ1-4; unclear D gene. There are 14 residues in the CDR3. Trimming shortened V by 6 bases and J by 3 bases, and 11 bases separated the two germline ends. Germline lookup yields CDR1 SNHLY and CDR2 FYNNEI. As DNA, the CDR3 is TGTGCCAGCAGCCGCCAGACTGCTAATGAAAAACTGTTTTTT. Its translation is CASSRQTANEKLFF.

Ten or more counts support this clonotype. The genes are TRBV20-1 and TRBJ1-5; 8 nucleotides align to TRBD1. The CDR3 totals 14 residues. From germline, CDR1 is DFQATT and CDR2 SNEGSKA (reference sequence). V shed 6 bases and J 4 bases; nucleotides not matched to a gene: 8. The CDR3 reads CSAVDRVGNQPQHF. For the CDR3, the DNA is TGCAGTGCCGTGGACAGGGTAGGGAATCAGCCCCAGCATTTT.

This sequence joins TRBV4-2 and TRBJ2-5; D possibly corresponds to TRBD1 (5 bases). The CDR3 length is 14 residues. V gave up 1 base and J gave up 4 bases, with 10 bases separating them. Looked up from germline, CDR1 is LGHNA and CDR2 is YNFKEQ. CDR3 sequence: CASSQGVGVETQYF. CDR3 nucleotide sequence: TGTGCCAGCAGCCAAGGAGTAGGGGTAGAGACCCAGTACTTC.

The CDR3 sequence: CASSVQGPPAYGYTF. Written as DNA, the CDR3 is TGTGCCAGCAGTGTACAGGGGCCGCCCGCTTATGGCTACACCTTC. The chain joins TRBV6-1 to TRBJ1-2; TRBD1 aligns across 7 bases. The CDR3 runs to 15 residues. V trimming: 4 bases; J trimming: 5 bases; junction bases outside the gene matches: 10. Germline values: CDR1 MNHNS, CDR2 SASEGT.

This clonotype was seen more than once but under ten times. The chain carries TRBV6-5 and TRBJ1-4; possible D gene TRBD1, 5 bases. V shed 0 bases and J shed 8 bases, with 19 bases lying between them. The CDR3 runs to 17 residues. Germline CDR1 is MNHEY and CDR2 is SVGAGI. The CDR3 is CASSYSKWQQGEEKLFF. CDR3 DNA sequence: TGTGCCAGCAGTTACTCGAAATGGCAGCAGGGTGAAGAAAAACTGTTTTTT.

The sample holds a few counts of this clonotype. This chain uses TRBV7-6 with TRBJ2-3, with 9 bases matching TRBD2. The CDR3 loop spans 16 amino acids. CDR1 and CDR2 from the germline V gene are SGHVS and FNYEAQ. The J segment lost 10 bases and the V segment lost 5 bases, leaving 16 bases of the junction unmatched. The CDR3, as DNA: TGTGCCAGCAGCCCCATCCTGGGCGGGGGGGCCTCGGCGCAGTATTTT. The encoded protein is CASSPILGGGASAQYF.

This chain connects TRBV7-9 to TRBJ2-5; 7 bases align to TRBD2. The V and J ends lost 4 bases and 5 bases, in that order; junction bases with no gene match: 10. This CDR3 has 15 residues. CDR1 SEHNR and CDR2 FQNEAQ come from the germline V gene (reference sequence). CDR3 sequence reads: CASSSGLQEGETQYF. The CDR3 DNA follows: TGTGCCAGCAGCTCGGGACTACAGGAGGGGGAGACCCAGTACTTC.

Many counts were recorded for this clonotype. The chain uses TRBV29-1 and TRBJ2-3, with D unclear. CDR3 length: 13 amino acids. Per germline, CDR1 SQVTM and CDR2 ANQGSEA. Trimming took off 4 bases at V and 2 bases at J, with 10 bases between the two ends. The CDR3 reads CSVVERSTDTQYF. The CDR3 bases are TGCAGCGTTGTCGAGCGTTCCACAGATACGCAGTATTTT.

This clonotype occurred a few times. The chain combines TRBV9 with TRBJ2-3; D not resolved. The germline V gene encodes CDR1 SGDLS and CDR2 YYNGEE. V dropped 3 bases and J dropped 0 bases, with 14 bases sitting between them. The CDR3 contains 16 residues. This CDR3 is CASSGFRAGSTDTQYF. In DNA form, the CDR3 reads TGTGCCAGCAGCGGCTTTCGGGCCGGCAGCACAGATACGCAGTATTTT.

This clonotype was seen a few times. CDR3 nucleotide sequence: TGCAGCGTTGGAACTTCTTATGACTATGGCTACACCTTC. This encodes CSVGTSYDYGYTF. The J gene is TRBJ1-2, the V gene TRBV29-1, with D unclear. The CDR3 covers 13 residues. Trimming removed 4 bases from V and 3 bases from J, with 12 bases in between. Germline loops: CDR1 SQVTM, CDR2 ANQGSEA.